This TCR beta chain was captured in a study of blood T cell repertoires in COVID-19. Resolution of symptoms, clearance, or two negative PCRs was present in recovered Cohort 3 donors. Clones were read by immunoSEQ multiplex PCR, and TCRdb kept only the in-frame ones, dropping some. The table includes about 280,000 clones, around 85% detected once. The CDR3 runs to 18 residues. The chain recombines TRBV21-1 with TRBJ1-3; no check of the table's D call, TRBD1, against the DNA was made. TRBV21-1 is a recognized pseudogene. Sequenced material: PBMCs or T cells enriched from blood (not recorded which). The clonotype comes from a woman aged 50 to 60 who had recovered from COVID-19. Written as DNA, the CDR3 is TGTGCCAGCAGCCTGGACAGGTCCGCCCGAACCTCTGGAAACACCATATATTTT. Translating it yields CASSLDRSARTSGNTIYF.